The 30 T cell receptor beta chains in this list originate from one sample, sequenced in a study of Tregs in tolerant kidney transplant recipients. Sequencing used immunoSEQ multiplex PCR; TCRdb keeps in-frame clones, though not all of them. In the table there are more than 12,000 clones, about four fifths of which are singletons. The starting material was Tregs from blood, obtained before the transplant. These receptors originate from a human donor who received a combined kidney and bone marrow transplant.

The chain joins TRBV9 to TRBJ2-5; possible D gene TRBD1, 5 bases. The CDR3 length is 14 residues. Germline CDR1 reads SGDLS; CDR2 reads YYNGEE. V was cut by 0 bases and J by 4 bases, with 10 bases left in between. The chain's CDR3 is CASSVAPTVETQYF. DNA of the CDR3: TGTGCCAGCAGCGTAGCCCCGACAGTAGAGACCCAGTACTTC.

This clone was observed a few times. The CDR3 bases are TGTGCCAGCAGTGAATACGGGGATAGCACAGATACGCAGTATTTT. As protein: CASSEYGDSTDTQYF. This chain connects TRBV6-1 to TRBJ2-3; possibly TRBD2 for D (5 bases). Trimming took 2 bases from V and 0 from J, leaving 9 bases between them. Germline V gene lookup returns CDR1 MNHNS and CDR2 SASEGT. The CDR3 extends over 15 amino acids.

The chain links TRBV29-1 to TRBJ2-4; D unresolved. With 0 bases removed from V and 0 bases from J, the gap between germline ends came to 9 bases. CDR1 is SQVTM and CDR2 is ANQGSEA in the germline V gene. The CDR3 has 15 residues. Here the CDR3 DNA reads TGCAGCGTTGAAGATTCGAGCAAAGCCAAAAACATTCAGTACTTC. It translates to CSVEDSSKAKNIQYF. The complete variable domain, with remaining parts taken from reference TRBV29-1 and TRBJ2-4, reads SAVISQKPSRDICQRGTSLTIQCQVDSQVTMMFWYRQQPGQSLTLIATANQGSEATYESGFVIDKFPISRPNLTFSTLTVSNMSPEDSSIYLCSVEDSSKAKNIQYFGAGTRLSVL.

V usage is TRBV5-5 and J usage is TRBJ2-7, with D possibly matching TRBD2 (6 bases). Germline loops: CDR1 SGHKS, CDR2 YYEKEE (reference sequence). Trimming cost V 1 base and J 3 bases, with 8 bases left between them. This CDR3 has 13 amino acids. The CDR3 protein is CASSLRGLYEQYF. The CDR3 DNA reads TGTGCCAGCAGCTTGCGGGGACTCTACGAGCAGTACTTC.

The gene calls are TRBV6-1 and TRBJ2-7, with TRBD1 matching over 10 bases. The V and J ends lost 6 bases and 1 base, in that order; junction bases with no gene match: 0. The CDR3 is 13 residues long. Germline V gene sequence: CDR1 MNHNS, CDR2 SASEGT. The CDR3 loop reads CASRGQGSYEQYF. The CDR3 bases are TGTGCCAGCAGGGGACAGGGGTCCTACGAGCAGTACTTC.

This clone was found a few times. The V gene is TRBV7-2, the J gene TRBJ1-2; the match to TRBD1 covers 8 bases. The CDR3 has 15 residues. In germline, CDR1 is SGHTA, CDR2 FQGNSA. V shed 1 base, J shed 8 bases, and the junction held 9 bases outside the gene matches. Here the CDR3 DNA reads TGTGCCAGCAGCTTAGACCCCCAGGGGGCAGAGGGCTACACCTTC. This codes for CASSLDPQGAEGYTF. Together with reference TRBV7-2 and TRBJ1-2, the CDR3 gives the full variable domain: GAGVSQSPSNKVTEKGKDVELRCDPISGHTALYWYRQSLGQGLEFLIYFQGNSAPDKSGLPSDRFSAERTGGSVSTLTIQRTQQEDSAVYLCASSLDPQGAEGYTFGSGTRLTVV.

J is TRBJ1-6 and V is TRBV25-1; D perhaps matches TRBD1 (5 bases). V was cut by 3 bases and J by 7 bases, with 13 bases left in between. This CDR3 has 15 residues. In germline, CDR1 is MGHDK, CDR2 SYGVNS. This chain's CDR3 is CASSDYGGPNSPLHF. Here the CDR3 DNA reads TGTGCCAGCAGTGACTACGGGGGTCCAAATTCACCCCTCCACTTT.

This clone came up once. This CDR3 reads CASSFAGGETQYF. In nucleotides, the CDR3 is TGCGCCAGCAGCTTCGCAGGGGGAGAGACCCAGTACTTC. J is TRBJ2-5 and V is TRBV5-1; TRBD1 matches at 7 bases. V lost 2 bases, J lost 4 bases, and 2 bases stayed unmatched. Germline V gene sequence: CDR1 SGHRS, CDR2 YFSETQ. The CDR3 runs to 13 residues.

This clone was seen only a few times. The rearrangement links TRBV7-9 to TRBJ1-3, with D tentatively TRBD1 (5 bases). Germline lookup yields CDR1 SEHNR and CDR2 FQNEAQ (reference sequence). The CDR3 contains 14 residues. Between the trimmed V and J ends, which lost 3 bases and 2 bases, there was a span of 8 bases. CDR3 in amino acids: CASSFGGAGNTIYF. The CDR3, as DNA: TGTGCCAGCAGCTTCGGGGGAGCTGGAAACACCATATATTTT.

This clone was counted between two and nine times. This chain uses TRBV5-1 with TRBJ1-6; 9 bases are shared with TRBD1. The trim removed 4 bases at V and 7 bases at J, leaving 3 bases unmatched. The CDR3 is 14 amino acids. The germline V gene encodes CDR1 SGHRS and CDR2 YFSETQ. The CDR3 sequence is CASSPGTGNSPLHF. The DNA of the CDR3 is TGCGCCAGCAGCCCCGGGACAGGGAATTCACCCCTCCACTTT.

This clone appeared a single time. This chain links TRBV5-1 with TRBJ2-7, with TRBD2 identical over 7 bases. V lost 0 bases and J lost 0; bases outside the gene matches: 6. The germline V gene encodes CDR1 SGHRS and CDR2 YFSETQ. The CDR3 has 16 amino acids. The CDR3 nucleotides read TGCGCCAGCAGCTTGGTAGGTGGGAGGGACTCCTACGAGCAGTACTTC. This translates into CASSLVGGRDSYEQYF.

The rearrangement links TRBV6-5 to TRBJ2-3; perhaps TRBD2 as D (5 bases). The CDR3 is made up of 14 amino acids. Germline CDR1 reads MNHEY; CDR2 reads SVGAGI. V was pared by 6 bases and J by 0 bases, with 10 bases between. In DNA form, the CDR3 reads TGTGCCAGCAGGGCTAGCTGGAGCACAGATACGCAGTATTTT. Translation: CASRASWSTDTQYF.

This clone was counted a single time. This chain uses TRBV6-6 with TRBJ2-2; 8 bases line up with TRBD2. The germline gives CDR1 MNHNY, CDR2 SVGAGI (reference sequence). The CDR3 is 14 residues long. V dropped 8 bases and J dropped 3; count of bases not matched to a gene: 5. The CDR3 loop reads CASLPSGYTGELFF. DNA of the CDR3: TGTGCCAGCCTTCCTAGCGGGTACACCGGGGAGCTGTTTTTT.

A few counts support this clone. The J gene is TRBJ1-2, the V gene TRBV10-3; D ambiguous. The length of the CDR3 is 12 residues. Germline CDR1 and CDR2: ENHRY and SYGVKD. V was cut by 4 bases and J by 2 bases, with 5 bases left in between. The CDR3 sequence: CAISAPNYGYTF. DNA for the CDR3: TGTGCCATCAGTGCTCCCAACTATGGCTACACCTTC.

V and J are TRBV28 and TRBJ1-4, with TRBD1 as a possible D gene (5 bases). Between the trimmed V and J ends, which lost 6 bases and 2 bases, there was a span of 13 bases. Germline loops: CDR1 MDHEN, CDR2 SYDVKM. CDR3 size: 15 residues. CDR3 nucleotide sequence: TGTGCCAGCAGCCCGGGCGGGGGGACTAATGAAAAACTGTTTTTT. Protein: CASSPGGGTNEKLFF. The full variable domain, with the rest looked up from reference TRBV28 and TRBJ1-4, is DVKVTQSSRYLVKRTGEKVFLECVQDMDHENMFWYRQDPGLGLRLIYFSYDVKMKEKGDIPEGYSVSREKKERFSLILESASTNQTSMYLCASSPGGGTNEKLFFGSGTQLSVL.

The chain recombines TRBV5-1 with TRBJ2-3, with 7 nucleotides matching TRBD2. Germline V CDR1 and CDR2: SGHRS, YFSETQ. Unmatched junction bases numbered 12, after V lost 4 bases and J lost 4 bases. This CDR3 contains 16 residues. The CDR3 DNA follows: TGCGCCAGCAGCCGGCAGAGGCTTCGGGGGGCAGATACGCAGTATTTT. This encodes CASSRQRLRGADTQYF.

This clone was seen only once. The chain has TRBV11-2 and TRBJ1-2, with 7 bases matching TRBD1. Per germline, CDR1 SGHAT and CDR2 FQNNGV. J was trimmed by 2 bases and V by 5 bases; bases with no gene match: 14. This CDR3 spans 17 amino acids. CDR3 residues: CASSARIEQGKNYGYTF. The CDR3 DNA reads as TGTGCCAGCAGCGCCCGAATCGAACAGGGGAAGAACTATGGCTACACCTTC.

CDR3 amino acids: CASSQETTSPYEQYF. For the CDR3, the DNA is TGCGCCAGCAGCCAAGAAACGACTAGCCCCTACGAGCAGTACTTC. This chain connects TRBV4-3 to TRBJ2-7; 7 bases agree with TRBD2. Germline CDR1 and CDR2: LGHNA and YSLEER. The V gene end was trimmed by 0 bases and the J gene end by 2 bases; junction bases not matched to a gene: 4. The CDR3 runs 15 residues.

V and J are TRBV5-6 and TRBJ1-1; a weak D match, TRBD1 (5 bases). Germline values: CDR1 SGHDT, CDR2 YYEEEE. This CDR3 has 15 residues. With 0 bases removed from V and 3 bases from J, the gap between germline ends came to 12 bases. The CDR3 spells CASSLAGWSYTEAFF. The CDR3 DNA is TGTGCCAGCAGCTTGGCAGGGTGGTCGTACACTGAAGCTTTCTTT.

The chain employs TRBV27 and TRBJ1-2; D remains ambiguous. The CDR3 has 13 amino acids. Germline lookup yields CDR1 MNHEY and CDR2 SMNVEV (reference sequence). Trimming took off 2 bases at V and 2 bases at J, with 6 bases between the two ends. This chain's CDR3 is CASSLQTNYGYTF. CDR3 nucleotide sequence: TGTGCCAGCAGTTTACAGACAAACTATGGCTACACCTTC.

The genes are TRBV28 and TRBJ1-1, with D possibly TRBD1 on 5 matching bases. V lost 3 bases and J 1 base, leaving 9 bases between the germline ends. Germline V lookup: CDR1 MDHEN, CDR2 SYDVKM. This CDR3 has 14 amino acids. CDR3 nucleotide sequence: TGTGCCAGCAGTTTGGTTAGGGGGAACACTGAAGCTTTCTTT. Its translation: CASSLVRGNTEAFF.

The genes are TRBV10-3 and TRBJ2-7; 11 bases are shared with TRBD1. The J segment lost 3 bases and the V segment lost 6 bases, leaving 4 bases of the junction unmatched. CDR1 is ENHRY, CDR2 SYGVKD, per germline. The CDR3 length is 14 residues. The DNA for the CDR3 is TGTGCCATCAGCTTGGGGACAGGGGGCTACGAGCAGTACTTC. This encodes CAISLGTGGYEQYF.

This chain connects TRBV11-2 to TRBJ2-1, with 8 bases lining up with TRBD2. From germline, CDR1 is SGHAT and CDR2 FQNNGV. The CDR3 has 16 amino acids. The trim removed 5 bases at V and 9 bases at J, leaving 15 bases unmatched. CDR3 amino acids: CASSPRRIAGWGEQFF. CDR3 DNA sequence: TGTGCCAGCAGCCCTAGAAGGATAGCGGGGTGGGGTGAGCAGTTCTTC.

The chain links TRBV6-5 to TRBJ1-1; TRBD1 aligns across 9 bases. The V gene end was trimmed by 0 bases and the J gene end by 3 bases; junction bases not matched to a gene: 5. The CDR3 contains 16 residues. Germline V gene lookup returns CDR1 MNHEY and CDR2 SVGAGI. The CDR3 reads CASSYSWRTGDTEAFF. In DNA, the CDR3 is TGTGCCAGCAGTTACTCGTGGCGGACAGGGGACACTGAAGCTTTCTTT.

CDR3 residues: CASSEIPGQWAEAFF. DNA for the CDR3: TGCGCCAGCAGTGAGATCCCGGGACAGTGGGCTGAAGCTTTCTTT. V and J are TRBV10-2 and TRBJ1-1; 7 bases map to TRBD1. Germline values: CDR1 WSHSY, CDR2 SAAADI. This CDR3 spans 15 amino acids. Trimming took 2 bases from V and 6 from J; bases not matched to a gene: 9.

The V and J genes are TRBV2 and TRBJ1-1, with D possibly being TRBD1 (6 bases). Germline CDR1 and CDR2: SNHLY and FYNNEI. The CDR3 totals 14 residues. V lost 8 bases and J 0 bases, leaving 13 bases between the germline ends. CDR3 protein: CASEWTALNTEAFF. In DNA, the CDR3 is TGTGCCAGCGAATGGACAGCCCTGAACACTGAAGCTTTCTTT.

The rearrangement links TRBV29-1 to TRBJ1-3; 8 bases match TRBD1. V shed 6 bases and J 1 base; nucleotides not matched to a gene: 2. CDR1 is SQVTM, CDR2 ANQGSEA, per germline. The CDR3 extends over 13 amino acids. The CDR3 DNA follows: TGCAGCGTCCGACAGGGGTCTGGAAACACCATATATTTT. Encoded protein: CSVRQGSGNTIYF.

The V and J genes are TRBV5-1 and TRBJ2-3; 11 positions match TRBD2. The CDR3 extends over 17 amino acids. From germline, CDR1 is SGHRS and CDR2 YFSETQ. V trimming: 2 bases; J trimming: 2 bases; junction bases outside the gene matches: 7. The CDR3: CASSFLQTSGITDTQYF. CDR3 sequence (DNA): TGCGCCAGCAGCTTCCTTCAGACTAGCGGGATCACAGATACGCAGTATTTT.

Only one count was recorded for this clone. This sequence joins TRBV10-2 and TRBJ1-2; D possibly corresponds to TRBD1 (6 bases). V lost 4 bases and J 8 bases, leaving 14 bases between the germline ends. CDR3 length: 13 amino acids. Germline CDR1 and CDR2: WSHSY and SAAADI. CDR3 region: CASSGRQAGGYTF. In DNA, the CDR3 is TGCGCCAGCAGTGGTCGACAGGCTGGGGGCTACACCTTC.

The chain carries TRBV25-1 and TRBJ2-7; possible D gene TRBD1, 7 bases. Trimming removed 5 bases at V and 7 bases at J, with 24 bases between. The CDR3 extends over 16 amino acids. The germline gives CDR1 MGHDK, CDR2 SYGVNS. The DNA for the CDR3 is TGTGCCAGCAGTCACACTGGGGGGACAGATCTAGGGGAGCAGTACTTC. It encodes CASSHTGGTDLGEQYF.